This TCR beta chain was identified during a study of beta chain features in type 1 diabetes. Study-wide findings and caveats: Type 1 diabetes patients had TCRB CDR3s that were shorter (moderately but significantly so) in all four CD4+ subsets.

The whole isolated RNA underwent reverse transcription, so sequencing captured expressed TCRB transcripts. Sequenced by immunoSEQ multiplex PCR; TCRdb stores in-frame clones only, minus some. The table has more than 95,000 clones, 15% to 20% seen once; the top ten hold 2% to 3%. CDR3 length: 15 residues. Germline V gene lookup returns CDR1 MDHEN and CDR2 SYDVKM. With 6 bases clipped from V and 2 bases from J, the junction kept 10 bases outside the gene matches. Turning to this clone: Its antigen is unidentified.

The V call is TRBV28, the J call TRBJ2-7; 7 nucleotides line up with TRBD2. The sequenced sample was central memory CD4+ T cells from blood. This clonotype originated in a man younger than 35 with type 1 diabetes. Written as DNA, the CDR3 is TGTGCCAGCAGGACCCTCGAGGCGGGAGCCTACGAGCAGTACTTC. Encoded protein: CASRTLEAGAYEQYF.